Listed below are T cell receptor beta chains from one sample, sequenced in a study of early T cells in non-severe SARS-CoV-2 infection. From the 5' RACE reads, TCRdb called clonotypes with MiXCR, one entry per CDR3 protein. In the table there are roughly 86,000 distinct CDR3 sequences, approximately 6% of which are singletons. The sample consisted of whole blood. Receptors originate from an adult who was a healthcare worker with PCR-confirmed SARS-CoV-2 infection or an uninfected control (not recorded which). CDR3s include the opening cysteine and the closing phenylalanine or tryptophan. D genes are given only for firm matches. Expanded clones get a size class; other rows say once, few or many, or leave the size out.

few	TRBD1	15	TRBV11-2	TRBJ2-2	TGTGCCAGCAGCCGAGACAGGGGGCAAATCGGGGAGCTGTTTTTT	CASSRDRGQIGELFF
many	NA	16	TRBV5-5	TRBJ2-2	TGTGCCAGCGGAAAATACACCAACGCGAACACCGGGGAGCTGTTTTTT	CASGKYTNANTGELFF
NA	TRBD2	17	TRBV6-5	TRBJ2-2	TGTGCCAGCAGCCGGGGACTAGCGGGGGCGAACACCGGGGAGCTGTTTTTT	CASSRGLAGANTGELFF
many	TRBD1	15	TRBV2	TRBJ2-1	TGTGCCAGCAGTGAACACAGGGGGCCATACAATGAGCAGTTCTTC	CASSEHRGPYNEQFF
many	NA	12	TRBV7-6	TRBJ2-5	TGTGCCAGCAGCCCCACGTTGGAGACCCAGTACTTC	CASSPTLETQYF
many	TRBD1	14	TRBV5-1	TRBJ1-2	TGCGCCAGCAGCTCCGACAGGGGGACCGGTGGCTACACCTTC	CASSSDRGTGGYTF
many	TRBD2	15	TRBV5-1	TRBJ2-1	TGCGCCAGCAGCGCGGCGGGAGGCCCCTACAATGAGCAGTTCTTC	CASSAAGGPYNEQFF
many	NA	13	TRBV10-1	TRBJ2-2	TGCGCCAGCAGTGAACTTAGCACCGGGGAGCTGTTTTTT	CASSELSTGELFF
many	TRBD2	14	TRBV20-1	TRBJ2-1	TGCAGTGCTGTTAGCGGGAGGGGATACAATGAGCAGTTCTTC	CSAVSGRGYNEQFF
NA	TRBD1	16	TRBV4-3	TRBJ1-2	TGCGCCAGCAGCCAAGTGAGGGGACAGGGGGCGCGGGGCTACACCTTC	CASSQVRGQGARGYTF
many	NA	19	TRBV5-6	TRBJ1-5	TGTGCCAGCAGCTTGTGGTTTGGGGCCGGGGGAAACCAAAATCAGCCCCAGCATTTT	CASSLWFGAGGNQNQPQHF
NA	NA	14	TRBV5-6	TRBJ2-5	TGTGCCAGCAACCCTATAGGACTGCAAGAGACCCAGTACTTC	CASNPIGLQETQYF
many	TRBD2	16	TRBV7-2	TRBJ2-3	TGTGCCAGCAGCTTAAGGCTAGCGGGGAACCTAGATACGCAGTATTTT	CASSLRLAGNLDTQYF
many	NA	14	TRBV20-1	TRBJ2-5	TGCAGTGCTAGCCCCAGCGGAGCCCAAGAGACCCAGTACTTC	CSASPSGAQETQYF
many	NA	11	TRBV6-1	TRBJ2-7	TGTGCCAGCAGTGAGCCCTACGAGCAGTACTTC	CASSEPYEQYF
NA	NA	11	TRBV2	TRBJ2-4	TGTGCCAGCAGCATCAAAAACATTCAGTACTTC	CASSIKNIQYF
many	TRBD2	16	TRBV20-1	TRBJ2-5	TGCAGTGCAAACCTAGCGGGGGAAAGACTGCAAGAGACCCAGTACTTC	CSANLAGERLQETQYF
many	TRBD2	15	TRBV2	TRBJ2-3	TGTGCCAGCAGTGAATTCCCGGGAGGGTTAGATACGCAGTATTTT	CASSEFPGGLDTQYF
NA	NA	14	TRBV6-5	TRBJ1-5	TGTGCCAGCAGCCTGTATAGGGGCAATCAGCCCCAGCATTTT	CASSLYRGNQPQHF
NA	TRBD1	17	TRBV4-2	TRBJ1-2	TGTGCCAGCAGCCAAGACCAGACAGGGGACTCTAACTATGGCTACACCTTC	CASSQDQTGDSNYGYTF
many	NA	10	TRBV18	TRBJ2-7	TGTGCCAGCTCCTCTCACGAGCAGTACTTC	CASSSHEQYF
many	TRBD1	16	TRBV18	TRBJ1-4	TGTGCCAGCTCACGTACGGAACAGGGGGCGCGCGAAAAACTGTTTTTT	CASSRTEQGAREKLFF
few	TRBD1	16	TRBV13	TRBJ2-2	TGTGCCAGCAGCCTCCGACAGGGGGGGTCCGTCGGGGAGCTGTTTTTT	CASSLRQGGSVGELFF
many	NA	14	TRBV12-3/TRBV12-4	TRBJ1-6	TGTGCCAGCAGTTTAGCAGCGTTACGCTCACCCCTCCACTTT	CASSLAALRSPLHF
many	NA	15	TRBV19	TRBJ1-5	TGTGCCAGTAGCGAAACGGGACGAAGCAATCAGCCCCAGCATTTT	CASSETGRSNQPQHF
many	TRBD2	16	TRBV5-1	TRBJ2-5	TGCGCCAGCAGCTTTTTGTGGGGAGGGCCCAAAGAGACCCAGTACTTC	CASSFLWGGPKETQYF
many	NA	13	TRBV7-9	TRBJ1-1	TGTGCCAGCAGCGGGGAAGTCGGTACTGAAGCTTTCTTT	CASSGEVGTEAFF
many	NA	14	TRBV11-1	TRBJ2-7	TGTGCCAGCAGCTTTTCGGCGCCCTCCTACGAGCAGTACTTC	CASSFSAPSYEQYF
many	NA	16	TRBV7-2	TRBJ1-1	TGTGCCAGCAGCTTTGGGCTATCAGGAGGTGGGTCTGAAGCTTTCTTT	CASSFGLSGGGSEAFF
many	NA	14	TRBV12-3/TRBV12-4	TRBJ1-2	TGTGCCAGCAGCCCGACCCGAGGGGACTATGGCTACACCTTC	CASSPTRGDYGYTF
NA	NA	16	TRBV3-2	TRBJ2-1	TGTGCCAGCAGCGGACTAGCGGGAGGGTCCTACAATGAGCAGTTCTTC	CASSGLAGGSYNEQFF
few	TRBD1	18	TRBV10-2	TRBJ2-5	TGCGCCAGCAGTGGCTATCCCCTTATGACAGGGGGCCAAGAGACCCAGTACTTC	CASSGYPLMTGGQETQYF
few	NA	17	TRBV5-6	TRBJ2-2	TGTGCCAGCAGCTTGGCCGTTAGCGGATCGAACACCGGGGAGCTGTTTTTT	CASSLAVSGSNTGELFF
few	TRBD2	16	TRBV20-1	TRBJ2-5	TGCAGTGCTAGAGATATGGGCGGGGGAGAGCAAGAGACCCAGTACTTC	CSARDMGGGEQETQYF
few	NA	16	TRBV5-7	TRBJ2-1	TGTGCCAGCAGCTTGTGGCCTAGCGATACCTACAATGAGCAGTTCTTC	CASSLWPSDTYNEQFF
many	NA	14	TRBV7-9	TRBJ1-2	TGTGCCAGCAGCTCCTCTGCAGGGCGATATGGCTACACCTTC	CASSSSAGRYGYTF
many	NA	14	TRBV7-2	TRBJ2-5	TGTGCCAGCAGCCAGAGCCCGGGCCAAGAGACCCAGTACTTC	CASSQSPGQETQYF
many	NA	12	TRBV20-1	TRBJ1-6	TGCAGTGCTAGCGCAAGATTGTCACCCCTCCACTTT	CSASARLSPLHF
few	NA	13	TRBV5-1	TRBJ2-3	TGCGCCAGCAGCTTGAATTCTCGGCATACGCAGTATTTT	CASSLNSRHTQYF
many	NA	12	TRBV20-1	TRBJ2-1	TGCAGTGCAGCCCGGGGGTACAATGAGCAGTTCTTC	CSAARGYNEQFF
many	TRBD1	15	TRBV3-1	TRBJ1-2	TGTGCCAGCAGCCAAGGGACAGGGACTAACTATGGCTACACCTTC	CASSQGTGTNYGYTF
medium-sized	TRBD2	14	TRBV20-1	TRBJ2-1	TGCAGTGCTAGAGGGCTAGCGGCGCACAATGAGCAGTTCTTC	CSARGLAAHNEQFF
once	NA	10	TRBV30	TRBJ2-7	TGTGCCTGGGGTGTGGGGGAGCAGTACTTC	CAWGVGEQYF
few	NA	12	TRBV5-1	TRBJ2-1	TGCGCCAGCAGCTTGATGGCCAATGAGCAGTTCTTC	CASSLMANEQFF
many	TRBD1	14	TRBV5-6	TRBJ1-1	TGTGCCAGCAGCCCCGGGACAGGGGGAACTGAAGCTTTCTTT	CASSPGTGGTEAFF
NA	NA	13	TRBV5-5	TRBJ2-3	TGTGCCAGCAGCTTGATAACCACAGATACGCAGTATTTT	CASSLITTDTQYF
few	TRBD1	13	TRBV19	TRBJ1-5	TGTGCCAGCGCAGACAGGGACAATCAGCCCCAGCATTTT	CASADRDNQPQHF
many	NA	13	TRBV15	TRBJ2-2	TGTGCCACCAGCAGAGACAGGGCCGGGGAGCTGTTTTTT	CATSRDRAGELFF
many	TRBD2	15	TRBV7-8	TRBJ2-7	TGTGCCAGCAGCCTGGGGACTAGCTTGTCCTACGAGCAGTACTTC	CASSLGTSLSYEQYF
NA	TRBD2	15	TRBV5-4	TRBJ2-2	TGTGCCAGCAGCATCAGCGGGAGGTACACCGGGGAGCTGTTTTTT	CASSISGRYTGELFF
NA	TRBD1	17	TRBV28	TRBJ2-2	TGTGCCAGCAGTTTAGTCGCCGACAGGGCGAACACCGGGGAGCTGTTTTTT	CASSLVADRANTGELFF
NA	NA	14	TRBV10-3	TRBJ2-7	TGTGCCATCAGTGGAGGCCTGAGCTCCTACGAGCAGTACTTC	CAISGGLSSYEQYF
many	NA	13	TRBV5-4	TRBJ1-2	TGTGCCAGCAGCATGGGGGACAAGCCGAACTACACCTTC	CASSMGDKPNYTF
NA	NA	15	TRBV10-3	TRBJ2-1	TGTGCCATCAGTGACGTGGGAGGCTCGTACAATGAGCAGTTCTTC	CAISDVGGSYNEQFF
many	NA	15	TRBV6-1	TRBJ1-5	TGTGCCAGCACCCAATGGGCAGAGAGCAATCAGCCCCAGCATTTT	CASTQWAESNQPQHF
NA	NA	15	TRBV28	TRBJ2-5	TGTGCCAGCAGTTCCAGGCCCCTCCTCCAAGAGACCCAGTACTTC	CASSSRPLLQETQYF
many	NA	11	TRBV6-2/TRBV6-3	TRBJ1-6	TGTGCCAGCAGATCCCTAAGGGCAGTCCACTTT	CASRSLRAVHF
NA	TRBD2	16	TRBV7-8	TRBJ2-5	TGTGCCAGCAGCTTAGTGGGTAGCGGGGACGTGCAGACCCAGTACTTC	CASSLVGSGDVQTQYF
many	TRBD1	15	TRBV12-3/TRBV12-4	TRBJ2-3	TGTGCCAGCAGTTTCTTGACAGGGGTGGCAGATACGCAGTATTTT	CASSFLTGVADTQYF
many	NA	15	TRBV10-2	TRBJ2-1	TGCGCCAGCAGTGAGCTGGGAGGAAGTTACAATGAGCAGTTCTTC	CASSELGGSYNEQFF